The T cell receptor (beta chain) described here comes from a study of T-cell reconstitution after alpha-beta-depleted transplantation in children. A note on this clonotype: The antigen is undetermined.

Whole-study findings and limits: Surviving recipient T cells and intrathymic progenitors accounted for some patients' high TCRbeta diversity at day 60. Roughly two months post-transplant, alpha-beta T cells reportedly originated from several hundred graft clones that had expanded.

For TCRbeta, the library was prepared with unique molecular identifiers. MiXCR was run by TCRdb on the PCR reads, yielding one entry per CDR3 protein. The repertoire holds over 5,000 distinct CDR3 sequences, with 16% as singletons. V was shortened by 1 base and J by 1 base, with 8 bases between the two germline ends. This CDR3 contains 14 residues. In germline, CDR1 is SGHAT, CDR2 FQNNGV. This chain connects TRBV11-2 to TRBJ2-7, with D hard to call. The sample in question was PBMCs, mostly from graft donor cells, obtained 60 days after TCRalphabeta/CD19-depleted stem cell transplant. This sequence originates from a male patient aged 10 to 17 who had a stem cell transplant for acute myeloid leukemia, so the T cells may come from the graft donor. The CDR3 region is CASSLVWGSYEQYF. DNA of the CDR3: TGTGCCAGCAGCTTAGTGTGGGGTTCCTACGAGCAGTACTTC.